Here is one T cell receptor beta chain with its context. Preparation of the TCRbeta library was carried out with unique molecular identifiers. TCRdb fed the PCR reads into MiXCR, producing one record per CDR3 protein. This table holds about 340,000 distinct CDR3 sequences, approximately 10% found once. The sample originates from a study of T-cell reconstitution after alpha-beta-depleted transplantation in children. The starting material was PBMCs from the stem cell graft donor, obtained from the stem cell graft. This TCR derives from a human donor who donated a stem cell graft to a child with acute lymphoblastic leukemia.

The CDR3 coding sequence is TGTGCCAGTAGATCGAACCTCGGGGGCCCCACTGAAGCTTTCTTT. It encodes CASRSNLGGPTEAFF. The chain combines TRBV19 with TRBJ1-1, with D tentatively TRBD1 (6 bases). V dropped 6 bases and J dropped 4 bases, with 18 bases sitting between them. This CDR3 is built from 15 residues. The germline gives CDR1 LNHDA, CDR2 SQIVND (reference sequence).